What follows is one TCR beta chain and its context. Losses at the gene ends were 7 bases for V and 2 bases for J; bases not matched to a gene: 8. The germline CDR1 and CDR2 sequences are ENHRY and SYGVKD. The CDR3 loop spans 15 amino acids. The data were produced by immunoSEQ multiplex PCR, yet TCRdb's version contains in-frame clones alone and is incomplete. Of 130,000 or so clones listed, 88% are singletons. This record comes from a study of blood T cell repertoires in COVID-19. About the research overall: Sample material is recorded as cDNA or gDNA derived from T cells, B-cell-depleted T cells, or PBMCs.

Sequencing was performed on peripheral blood. This sequence joins TRBV10-3 and TRBJ2-7; TRBD1 agrees at 10 bases. The TCR originated in a human donor in a cohort sampled during active COVID-19. CDR3 DNA sequence: TGTGCCATCAACCGCTCCGGGACAGGGGCCTACGAGCAGTACTTC. Translated: CAINRSGTGAYEQYF.